The 2 T cell receptor beta chains below all came from one sample that was sequenced in a study of shared clonotypes between healthy human individuals. The table came from immunoSEQ multiplex PCR; TCRdb's copy has only in-frame clones and leaves some out. The sample records some 1 million clones, about 80% being singletons. Sample: memory CD4+ T cells sorted from blood. The subset denotes: CD45RA-negative fraction. These receptors all come from a man aged 18 to 35 in good health.

The chain carries TRBV9 and TRBJ1-4; D is perhaps TRBD1 (5 bases). The CDR3 is 18 amino acids. The V gene's germline CDR1 is SGDLS and CDR2 YYNGEE. Trimming took 4 bases from V and 6 from J, leaving 25 bases between them. The CDR3 is CASSPTTGGRVVDEKLFF. As DNA, the CDR3 is TGTGCCAGCAGCCCCACTACAGGAGGGAGGGTCGTGGATGAAAAACTGTTTTTT.

V gene TRBV19 combines with J gene TRBJ1-6; 7 bases fit TRBD1. Germline V lookup: CDR1 LNHDA, CDR2 SQIVND (reference sequence). V was clipped by 3 bases and J by 7 bases; unmatched bases: 9. The CDR3 runs 16 residues. CDR3 protein: CASSIGQVVSNSPLHF. Written as DNA, the CDR3 is TGTGCCAGTAGTATCGGACAGGTTGTTAGCAATTCACCCCTCCACTTT.